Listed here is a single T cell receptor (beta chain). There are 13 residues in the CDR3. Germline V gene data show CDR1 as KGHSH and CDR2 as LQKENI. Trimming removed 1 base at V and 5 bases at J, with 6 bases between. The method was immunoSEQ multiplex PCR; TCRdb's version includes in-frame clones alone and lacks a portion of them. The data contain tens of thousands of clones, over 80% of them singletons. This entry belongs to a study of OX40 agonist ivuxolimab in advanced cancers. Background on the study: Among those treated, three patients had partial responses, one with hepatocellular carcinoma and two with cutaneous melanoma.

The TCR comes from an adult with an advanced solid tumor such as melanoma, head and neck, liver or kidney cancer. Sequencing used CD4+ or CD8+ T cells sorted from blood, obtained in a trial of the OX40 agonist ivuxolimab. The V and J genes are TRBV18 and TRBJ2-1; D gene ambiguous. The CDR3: CASSPQDHNEQFF. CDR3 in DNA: TGTGCCAGCTCACCACAGGATCACAATGAGCAGTTCTTC.